This is a list of T cell receptor beta chains from one sample in a study of cytomegalovirus exposure and HLA in healthy donors. Measured with immunoSEQ multiplex PCR; TCRdb has only the in-frame clones, and not every one. The table shows 170,000 or so clones, with around 80% occurring only once. Sequenced material: PBMCs. These receptors were taken from a woman aged 45-59 years in good health and CMV-seropositive. The CDR3 runs from the conserved cysteine through the conserved F or W.

j_call | v_call | cdr3_aa
TRBJ1-2 | TRBV5-1 | CASSPTRAYYGYTF
TRBJ1-6 | TRBV5-1 | CASSLFVRGLYNSPLHF
TRBJ1-6 | TRBV18 | CASSPENSPLHF
TRBJ2-7 | TRBV7-2 | CASSRGGTSKYEQYF
TRBJ1-5 | TRBV12-5 | CASGLIRGNQPQHF
TRBJ2-7 | TRBV2 | CASTGTGALYEQYF
TRBJ2-7 | TRBV9 | CASSVASGDEQYF
TRBJ2-6 | TRBV5-1 | CASSGLTGVGANVLTF
TRBJ1-2 | TRBV20-1 | CSASGLYGYTF
TRBJ1-5 | TRBV5-5 | CASSLTDRGDNQPQHF
TRBJ1-2 | TRBV6-5 | CASIPPGTYGYTF
TRBJ2-7 | TRBV18 | CASSSPGDTYEQYF
TRBJ1-2 | TRBV28 | CASSSLAGTGHGYTF
TRBJ1-1 | TRBV9 | CASSPSAGKLRRTEAFF
TRBJ2-7 | TRBV30 | CAWSDPMLAAYEQYF
TRBJ2-2 | TRBV5-1 | CASSRTGENTGELFF
TRBJ1-2 | TRBV30 | CAWRQGYYGYTF
TRBJ2-3 | TRBV6-6 | CASSSYTDTQYF
TRBJ1-2 | TRBV2 | CASRRRGLDYGYTF
TRBJ1-5 | TRBV25-1 | CASSEGLQPQHF
TRBJ2-3 | TRBV2 | CASSVLAGVLNF
TRBJ1-2 | TRBV5-1 | CASSDGTGNYGYTF
TRBJ2-2 | TRBV4-1 | CASSQDGRGQSNTGELFF
TRBJ1-1 | TRBV7-8 | CASSLGQWNTEAFF
TRBJ2-3 | TRBV2 | CASLKMERGSTDTQYF
TRBJ1-2 | TRBV11-2 | CASSAQGQGAGGYTF
TRBJ2-7 | TRBV19 | CASSMSDSFYEQYF
TRBJ2-7 | TRBV27 | CASTDPFFSLGTSVFYEQYF
TRBJ1-5 | TRBV11-2 | CASSPGAQANQPQHF
TRBJ1-4 | TRBV5-1 | CASSPGGARGNEKLFF
TRBJ1-6 | TRBV28 | CASLTSGTGASPLHF
TRBJ2-7 | TRBV6-5 | CASDTGTYEQYF
TRBJ1-1 | TRBV6-1 | CASSDQTGYTEAFF
TRBJ2-5 | TRBV5-5 | CASSLGGGGGIGETQYF
TRBJ2-7 | TRBV27 | CASSFRDRASEQYF
TRBJ2-1 | TRBV5-4 | CASSLSSGEQFF
TRBJ1-6 | TRBV30 | CAWGPWRGWDSYSPLHF
TRBJ2-1 | TRBV7-9 | CASSATPGTGIDEQFF
TRBJ1-2 | TRBV19 | CASSITGGNGYTF
. | TRBV11-2 | CASSLGTLYEQYF
TRBJ2-7 | TRBV5-1 | CASSDSGGYGEQYF
TRBJ2-7 | TRBV2 | CASSEYREQYF
TRBJ2-3 | TRBV12-5 | CASGLGGGAADTQYF
TRBJ2-2 | TRBV30 | CAWSRSRQANTGELFF
TRBJ2-4 | TRBV11-2 | CASSPRSAKNIQYF